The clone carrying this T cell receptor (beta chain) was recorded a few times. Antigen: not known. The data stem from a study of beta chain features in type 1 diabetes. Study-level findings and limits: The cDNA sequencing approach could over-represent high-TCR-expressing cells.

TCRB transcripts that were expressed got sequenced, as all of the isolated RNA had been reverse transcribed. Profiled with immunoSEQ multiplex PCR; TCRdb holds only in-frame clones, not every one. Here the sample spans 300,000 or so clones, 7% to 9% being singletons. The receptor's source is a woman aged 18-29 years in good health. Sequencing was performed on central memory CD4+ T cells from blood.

DNA for the CDR3: TGTGCCAGCAGCCCAAGACAGGGTTCGACTGAAGCTTTCTTT. Translating gives CASSPRQGSTEAFF. The chain uses TRBV7-2 and TRBJ1-1, with 7 bases that match TRBD1. This CDR3 is 14 amino acids long. V trimming: 5 bases; J trimming: 5 bases; junction bases outside the gene matches: 8. Germline-derived CDR1 and CDR2 are SGHTA and FQGNSA.